Following are 24 T cell receptor beta chains from one sample sequenced in a study of cytomegalovirus exposure and HLA in healthy donors. It was with 60 Vbeta and 13 Jbeta primers that the PCR ran. The table came from immunoSEQ multiplex PCR; TCRdb's copy has only in-frame clones and leaves some out. The sample consists of roughly 150,000 clones, less than 85% of them appearing once. The specimen was PBMCs. These receptors originate from a woman aged 50 to 60 in good health and CMV-seropositive.

This chain joins TRBV6-1 and TRBJ1-1; D is perhaps TRBD1 (5 bases). Germline V gene data show CDR1 as MNHNS and CDR2 as SASEGT. The V gene lost 5 bases and the J gene lost 4 bases, with 8 bases spanning the gap. The CDR3 is 12 amino acids. CDR3 coding DNA: TGTGCCAGCAGTCAGGGAATCACTGAAGCTTTCTTT. Translated: CASSQGITEAFF.

The gene calls are TRBV2 and TRBJ2-7, with 8 bases that match TRBD1. Germline CDR1 SNHLY, CDR2 FYNNEI. CDR3 length: 16 amino acids. The V and J ends lost 3 bases and 6 bases, in that order; junction bases with no gene match: 13. The CDR3 nucleotides are TGTGCCAGCAGTGATTTCACCAGGGGGCGCATCTTCGAGCAGTACTTC. Protein sequence: CASSDFTRGRIFEQYF.

This clone was recorded once. CDR3 coding DNA: TGTGCCAGCAGTTTTGGGACAGGGAGAACTGAAGCTTTCTTT. Amino acids: CASSFGTGRTEAFF. V is TRBV6-5 and J is TRBJ1-1; TRBD1 aligns across 9 bases. This CDR3 contains 14 residues. CDR1 MNHEY and CDR2 SVGAGI come from the germline V gene. After removal of 4 bases from V and 5 bases from J, the junction contained 5 bases not matched to a gene.

This clone came up a few times. V usage is TRBV9 and J usage is TRBJ1-2; no clear D. The CDR3 length is 13 residues. Per the germline V gene, CDR1 is SGDLS and CDR2 is YYNGEE. The ends were cut back, 0 bases at V and 7 bases at J, with 10 bases in the middle. The CDR3 is CASSVEEGSGYTF. In DNA form, the CDR3 reads TGTGCCAGCAGCGTAGAGGAGGGTAGTGGCTACACCTTC.

V usage is TRBV7-6 and J usage is TRBJ2-2, with unresolved D. Trimming left V 4 bases short and J 6 bases short, with 15 bases between. Germline CDR1 SGHVS, CDR2 FNYEAQ. CDR3 length: 15 amino acids. CDR3 nucleotide sequence: TGTGCCAGCAGCTCTAATACGGGTAACGCCGGGGAGCTGTTTTTT. This sequence encodes CASSSNTGNAGELFF.

The CDR3: CASSRRQIAKNIQYF. CDR3 coding DNA: TGTGCCAGCAGCAGGAGACAGATAGCCAAAAACATTCAGTACTTC. The chain joins TRBV5-6 to TRBJ2-4; maybe TRBD1 (5 bases). Germline CDR1 is SGHDT and CDR2 is YYEEEE. V lost 4 bases to trimming and J lost 0 bases, with 11 bases between them. The CDR3 is made up of 15 amino acids.

The J gene is TRBJ1-2, the V gene TRBV27; D possibly corresponds to TRBD1 (5 bases). Between the trimmed V and J ends, which lost 3 bases and 3 bases, there was a span of 8 bases. The CDR3 length is 13 residues. The V gene's germline CDR1 is MNHEY and CDR2 SMNVEV (reference sequence). The CDR3 DNA reads as TGTGCCAGCAGTTTGGGGCAGCACTATGGCTACACCTTC. This translates into CASSLGQHYGYTF.

The chain links TRBV10-3 to TRBJ1-6; a possible D gene is TRBD1 (5 bases). CDR1 ENHRY and CDR2 SYGVKD come from the germline V gene. V shed 5 bases and J shed 9 bases, with 11 bases lying between them. This CDR3 comprises 13 residues. Written as DNA, the CDR3 is TGTGCCATCAGTTCCAGGGAAAGTTCACCCCTCCACTTT. Its protein is CAISSRESSPLHF.

This chain links TRBV5-6 with TRBJ2-7; 9 bases are shared with TRBD1. This CDR3 is built from 15 residues. Germline values: CDR1 SGHDT, CDR2 YYEEEE. V shed 5 bases and J 2 bases; nucleotides not matched to a gene: 8. The CDR3 coding sequence is TGTGCCAGCAGTGGGCTGGGACAGGGCACCTACGAGCAGTACTTC. This translates into CASSGLGQGTYEQYF.

The genes are TRBV10-1 and TRBJ2-3, with 9 nucleotides matching TRBD2. Losses at the gene ends were 7 bases for V and 7 bases for J; bases not matched to a gene: 9. CDR1 and CDR2 from the germline V gene are WNHNN and SYGVQD (reference sequence). The CDR3 totals 14 residues. The CDR3 sequence is CASTRAGGPHTQYF. Here the CDR3 DNA reads TGCGCCAGCACTCGGGCGGGGGGGCCACATACGCAGTATTTT.

This chain joins TRBV14 and TRBJ2-3; tentatively, D is TRBD2 (6 bases). The CDR3 totals 15 residues. V dropped 1 base and J dropped 4 bases, with 12 bases sitting between them. CDR1 SGHDN and CDR2 FVKESK come from the germline V gene. CDR3 in DNA: TGTGCCAGCAGCCAAGTGGACCGACTAGCAGATACGCAGTATTTT. Translated, it gives CASSQVDRLADTQYF.

The chain combines TRBV5-1 with TRBJ1-1; 12 nucleotides align to TRBD1. CDR1 and CDR2 from the germline V gene are SGHRS and YFSETQ. V shed 3 bases, J shed 2 bases, and the junction held 8 bases outside the gene matches. The length of the CDR3 is 17 residues. DNA of the CDR3: TGCGCCAGCAGCTCGGGGGGGACAGGGGGCGAAAACACTGAAGCTTTCTTT. Translated, it gives CASSSGGTGGENTEAFF.

In regard to this clone: One end of the junction is discordant with germline, which a read error may explain. The chain combines TRBV7-8 with TRBJ2-3; D is unresolved. Looked up from germline, CDR1 is SGHVS and CDR2 is FQNEAQ. The CDR3 consists of 14 residues. The CDR3 region has the DNA TGTGTCAGCAGCTTATTGAGTCGCCCGGATACGCAGTATTTT. The encoded protein is CVSSLLSRPDTQYF.

The CDR3 DNA is TGTGCCTGGAGTGTACTGGTGGGGGCTAGGTCGAACACCGGGGAGCTGTTTTTT. It yields the protein CAWSVLVGARSNTGELFF. The chain uses TRBV30 and TRBJ2-2; tentatively, D is TRBD1 (6 bases). The germline CDR1 and CDR2 sequences are GTSNPN and SVGIG (reference sequence). V was clipped by 0 bases and J by 0 bases, with 17 bases between them. The CDR3 has 18 amino acids.

This sequence joins TRBV10-3 and TRBJ2-7, with a possible D match to TRBD1 (6 bases). CDR3 size: 13 residues. V gave up 4 bases and J gave up 1 base, with 8 bases separating them. CDR1 is ENHRY and CDR2 is SYGVKD in the germline V gene. For the CDR3, the DNA is TGTGCCATCAGTGGAACAGGGTCCTACGAGCAGTACTTC. Amino acids: CAISGTGSYEQYF.

V and J are TRBV14 and TRBJ1-1; D possibly corresponds to TRBD1 (6 bases). This CDR3 is built from 15 residues. V was pared by 0 bases and J by 4 bases, with 12 bases between. Germline assignment: CDR1 SGHDN and CDR2 FVKESK. CDR3 bases: TGTGCCAGCAGCCAAGATATCGGGACAACCACTGAAGCTTTCTTT. Protein sequence: CASSQDIGTTTEAFF.

The CDR3 is CASSSSLNSGANVLTF. In DNA, the CDR3 is TGTGCCAGCAGCTCTAGCCTGAACTCTGGGGCCAACGTCCTGACTTTC. J is TRBJ2-6 and V is TRBV12-1; the table's D gene call, TRBD2, was not cross checked with the DNA. TRBV12-1 is deemed a pseudogene. The CDR3 length is 16 residues.

The chain joins TRBV9 to TRBJ2-3; 8 nucleotides line up with TRBD1. The CDR3 consists of 16 residues. Germline lookup yields CDR1 SGDLS and CDR2 YYNGEE. V shed 0 bases and J 0 bases; nucleotides not matched to a gene: 3. CDR3 sequence reads: CASSVEDRDSTDTQYF. DNA for the CDR3: TGTGCCAGCAGCGTAGAGGACAGGGACAGCACAGATACGCAGTATTTT.

The genes are TRBV29-1 and TRBJ2-7, with a possible D match to TRBD2 (6 bases). The V end lost 4 bases, the J end lost 4 bases, and 14 bases lay between the germline ends. CDR1 is SQVTM and CDR2 is ANQGSEA in the germline V gene. CDR3 length equals 13 residues. CDR3 in DNA: TGCAGCGTTGTAGCGGACATTTATTACGAGCAGTACTTC. Its translation: CSVVADIYYEQYF.

The J gene is TRBJ2-1, the V gene TRBV14; TRBD1 is a possible D gene (5 bases). V was clipped by 3 bases and J by 2 bases, with 11 bases between them. Per the germline V gene, CDR1 is SGHDN and CDR2 is FVKESK. The CDR3 sequence is 15 residues long. DNA of the CDR3: TGTGCCAGCAGCCAGGGGAAGGGGCCCTACAATGAGCAGTTCTTC. This gives the protein CASSQGKGPYNEQFF.

The chain carries TRBV7-2 and TRBJ2-3; D is possibly TRBD2 (5 bases). The CDR3 covers 13 residues. V shed 5 bases and J shed 7 bases, with 13 bases lying between them. The germline V gene has CDR1 SGHTA and CDR2 FQGNSA. The CDR3 protein is CASSPRTENTQYF. The DNA for the CDR3 is TGTGCCAGCAGCCCGCGGACTGAAAATACGCAGTATTTT.

This sequence joins TRBV10-3 and TRBJ1-2; possibly TRBD1 for D (5 bases). Germline values: CDR1 ENHRY, CDR2 SYGVKD. This CDR3 spans 16 amino acids. With 0 bases removed from V and 8 bases from J, the gap between germline ends came to 19 bases. The CDR3 is CAISESGGPNRSGYTF. The CDR3 nucleotides are TGTGCCATCAGTGAGTCCGGGGGTCCAAACAGGAGCGGCTACACCTTC.

V usage is TRBV27 and J usage is TRBJ2-7; D is unclear. Germline V gives CDR1 MNHEY, CDR2 SMNVEV (reference sequence). V was clipped by 4 bases and J by 2 bases, with 9 bases between them. This CDR3 is 13 amino acids long. The CDR3 protein is CASSYNSAYEQYF. In nucleotides, the CDR3 is TGTGCCAGCAGTTATAACAGTGCCTACGAGCAGTACTTC.

The chain has TRBV18 and TRBJ1-2; D unclear. This CDR3 spans 16 amino acids. Germline V gene lookup returns CDR1 KGHSH and CDR2 LQKENI. The V end was cut by 2 bases, the J end by 5 bases, with 18 bases between. This chain's CDR3 is CASSPTSTLGDYGYTF. CDR3 nucleotide sequence: TGTGCCAGCTCACCAACATCGACCCTCGGGGATTATGGCTACACCTTC.